Shown below are 25 T cell receptor beta chains from a single sample sequenced in a study of cytomegalovirus exposure and HLA in healthy donors (dated by TCRdb to the late 2010s). Library prep was done by the immunoSEQ multiplex PCR assay. For the multiplex PCR, a mixture combining 60 forward primers for TCR Vbeta segments and 13 reverse primers for TCR Jbeta segments was used. TCRdb retrieved this table from immuneACCESS and kept in-frame rearrangements only. Not all clones are present; in checked studies, unresolved V genes account for under half, and no reason is known for the remainder. This sample comprises about 160,000 clones, around 74% of them detected only once. The ten largest clones capture approximately 2% of the sample. Sequencing input: PBMCs. Receptors were obtained from a female donor in good health and CMV-seronegative.

J is TRBJ1-3 and V is TRBV10-2; possible D gene TRBD1, 5 bases. Deletions cut 7 bases from V and 0 bases from J, with 13 bases between. The CDR3 extends over 15 amino acids. Germline V gives CDR1 WSHSY, CDR2 SAAADI. The CDR3 loop is CASTPQGFSGNTIYF. The CDR3 DNA reads TGCGCCAGCACTCCCCAGGGATTCTCTGGAAACACCATATATTTT.

This clone appeared a few times. The CDR3 protein is CASSRGLDRAYEQYF. CDR3 in DNA: TGCGCCAGCAGCCGCGGACTAGATAGGGCCTACGAGCAGTACTTC. V and J are TRBV4-1 and TRBJ2-7; TRBD2 matches at 7 bases. The CDR3 has 15 amino acids. Germline V gene sequence: CDR1 MGHRA, CDR2 YSYEKL. J lost 2 bases, V lost 4 bases, and 8 bases had no gene match.

V usage is TRBV27 and J usage is TRBJ2-6; 7 bases are a match to TRBD1. Looked up from germline, CDR1 is MNHEY and CDR2 is SMNVEV (reference sequence). This CDR3 has 14 residues. V dropped 3 bases and J dropped 7; count of bases not matched to a gene: 3. This CDR3 is CASSFGTAANVLTF. The CDR3 nucleotides read TGTGCCAGCAGTTTCGGGACAGCAGCCAACGTCCTGACTTTC.

The rearrangement uses TRBV5-1 and TRBJ1-2; D possibly corresponds to TRBD1 (6 bases). Trimming took off 3 bases at V and 14 bases at J, with 29 bases between the two ends. Per the germline V gene, CDR1 is SGHRS and CDR2 is YFSETQ. This CDR3 region has 16 residues. For the CDR3, the DNA is TGCGCCAGCAGCTCCGGTGGCAGGGGATCGCTTACGGGCGTTACCTTC. Protein: CASSSGGRGSLTGVTF. The entire variable domain, with the rest obtained from reference TRBV5-1 and TRBJ1-2, is as follows: KAGVTQTPRYLIKTRGQQVTLSCSPISGHRSVSWYQQTPGQGLQFLFEYFSETQRNKGNFPGRFSGRQFSNSRSEMNVSTLELGDSALYLCASSSGGRGSLTGVTFGSGTRLTVV.

The V and J genes are TRBV5-1 and TRBJ2-2; 11 positions agree with TRBD2. The CDR3 is made up of 17 amino acids. Germline V gives CDR1 SGHRS, CDR2 YFSETQ. Trimming at V came to 4 bases and at J to 9 bases, leaving 14 bases not matched to a gene. CDR3 nucleotide sequence: TGCGCCAGCAGCCCCACGCTTCCGACTAGCGGGACCCGGGAGCTGTTTTTT. Protein product: CASSPTLPTSGTRELFF.

This chain connects TRBV4-1 to TRBJ2-2; TRBD2 aligns across 12 bases. CDR1 MGHRA and CDR2 YSYEKL come from the germline V gene. The CDR3 runs to 22 residues. Trimming cost V 2 bases and J 4 bases; bases outside gene matches: 20. The CDR3 protein is CASSQRVPPPASGRVATGELFF. The CDR3 coding sequence is TGCGCCAGCAGCCAAAGGGTCCCCCCCCCTGCTAGCGGGAGGGTTGCCACCGGGGAGCTGTTTTTT.

The chain joins TRBV30 to TRBJ1-4; TRBD1 aligns across 7 bases. CDR1 is GTSNPN and CDR2 is SVGIG in the germline V gene (reference sequence). Unmatched junction bases numbered 1, after V lost 0 bases and J lost 3 bases. The CDR3 consists of 14 residues. CDR3 in amino acids: CAWSVTGANEKLFF. CDR3 nucleotide sequence: TGTGCCTGGAGTGTAACAGGGGCTAATGAAAAACTGTTTTTT.

The V gene is TRBV6-6, the J gene TRBJ1-1, with D possibly being TRBD1 (5 bases). CDR3 length: 14 residues. V dropped 0 bases and J dropped 4 bases, with 9 bases sitting between them. Per germline, CDR1 MNHNY and CDR2 SVGAGI (reference sequence). CDR3 in amino acids: CASSYSDRGTEAFF. CDR3 DNA: TGTGCCAGCAGTTACTCGGATAGGGGCACTGAAGCTTTCTTT.

The gene calls are TRBV6-1 and TRBJ1-6; D call uncertain. Between the trimmed V and J ends, which lost 4 bases and 0 bases, there was a span of 7 bases. The CDR3 length is 15 residues. Germline assignment: CDR1 MNHNS and CDR2 SASEGT. Written as DNA, the CDR3 is TGTGCCAGCAGTGTGGAGAGCTCCTATAATTCACCCCTCCACTTT. Its translation is CASSVESSYNSPLHF.

The chain recombines TRBV5-1 with TRBJ1-2; D not resolved. This CDR3 is built from 13 residues. V was shortened by 0 bases and J by 4 bases, with 7 bases between the two germline ends. From germline, CDR1 is SGHRS and CDR2 YFSETQ. The CDR3 here is CASSLDGFYGYTF. The CDR3 DNA follows: TGCGCCAGCAGCTTGGACGGGTTCTATGGCTACACCTTC.

The chain carries TRBV27 and TRBJ2-6, with 7 bases matching TRBD1. The CDR3 consists of 16 residues. The germline V gene has CDR1 MNHEY and CDR2 SMNVEV (reference sequence). J was trimmed by 2 bases and V by 5 bases; bases with no gene match: 6. For the CDR3, the DNA is TGTGCCAGCAGTAGGGGGCGCGGCCCTGGGGCCAACGTCCTGACTTTC. It codes for CASSRGRGPGANVLTF.

This clone was counted a few times. The V gene is TRBV29-1, the J gene TRBJ2-7; D remains unclear. The germline V gene encodes CDR1 SQVTM and CDR2 ANQGSEA. The CDR3 contains 13 residues. Trimming pared 7 bases from V and 1 base from J, leaving 14 bases between. CDR3 amino acids: CSALTNPSYEQYF. The CDR3 DNA reads as TGCAGCGCCTTGACAAACCCTTCCTACGAGCAGTACTTC.

This clone occurred a few times. The V and J genes are TRBV18 and TRBJ1-6; D remains unclear. The CDR3 length is 15 residues. The germline V gene has CDR1 KGHSH and CDR2 LQKENI. V was shortened by 3 bases and J by 8 bases, with 14 bases between the two germline ends. CDR3 in amino acids: CASSPAWQVDSPLHF. Written as DNA, the CDR3 is TGTGCCAGCTCACCGGCTTGGCAGGTAGATTCACCCCTCCACTTT.

The chain has TRBV19 and TRBJ2-7; TRBD2 agrees at 11 bases. The germline CDR1 and CDR2 sequences are LNHDA and SQIVND (reference sequence). CDR3 length equals 15 residues. V lost 4 bases, J lost 4 bases, and 6 bases stayed unmatched. CDR3: CASSRTSGRQYEQYF. CDR3 bases: TGTGCCAGTAGTAGAACTAGCGGGAGACAGTACGAGCAGTACTTC.

The V and J genes are TRBV9 and TRBJ2-7, with a weak D call TRBD2 (5 bases). V dropped 4 bases and J dropped 5 bases, with 13 bases sitting between them. The CDR3 has 13 residues. Looked up from germline, CDR1 is SGDLS and CDR2 is YYNGEE. CDR3 nucleotides: TGTGCCAGCAGCCCCCCGGACGGGGACGAGCAGTACTTC. Protein: CASSPPDGDEQYF.

The CDR3 protein is CAWSPTRVPYNEQFF. For the CDR3, the DNA is TGTGCCTGGAGTCCTACTAGAGTTCCCTACAATGAGCAGTTCTTC. This chain joins TRBV30 and TRBJ2-1, with D perhaps matching TRBD2 (5 bases). The CDR3 contains 15 residues. Germline loops: CDR1 GTSNPN, CDR2 SVGIG (reference sequence). Trimming left V 2 bases short and J 2 bases short, with 13 bases between. The entire variable domain, with the rest obtained from reference TRBV30 and TRBJ2-1, is as follows: SQTIHQWPATLVQPVGSPLSLECTVEGTSNPNLYWYRQAAGRGLQLLFYSVGIGQISSEVPQNLSASRPQDRQFILSSKKLLLSDSGFYLCAWSPTRVPYNEQFFGPGTRLTVL.

The chain is built from TRBV6-5 and TRBJ2-3; 8 nucleotides align to TRBD2. CDR1 is MNHEY, CDR2 SVGAGI, per germline. CDR3 length equals 13 residues. J was trimmed by 5 bases and V by 4 bases; bases with no gene match: 2. CDR3 loop: CASSSGLEDTQYF. The CDR3 region has the DNA TGTGCCAGCAGTTCGGGACTAGAAGATACGCAGTATTTT.

This sequence joins TRBV6-4 and TRBJ2-2; D gene uncertain. The ends were cut back, 2 bases at V and 3 bases at J, with 10 bases in the middle. CDR3 length equals 15 residues. Germline loops: CDR1 MRHNA, CDR2 SNTAGT. The CDR3, as DNA: TGTGCCAGCAGTGACGCCAGCGACTACACCGGGGAGCTGTTTTTT. Translating gives CASSDASDYTGELFF.

This chain connects TRBV2 to TRBJ1-6, with D tentatively TRBD1 (6 bases). The CDR3 has 13 amino acids. The V end was cut by 8 bases, the J end by 9 bases, with 14 bases between. The germline gives CDR1 SNHLY, CDR2 FYNNEI. This CDR3 is CASSEQGGSPLHF. CDR3 DNA sequence: TGTGCCAGCTCTGAACAGGGTGGTTCACCCCTCCACTTT.

The chain joins TRBV29-1 to TRBJ1-4, with TRBD1 as a possible D gene (5 bases). V shed 4 bases and J shed 8 bases, with 14 bases lying between them. Germline loops: CDR1 SQVTM, CDR2 ANQGSEA. The CDR3 sequence is 13 residues long. In DNA, the CDR3 is TGCAGCGTTGCTCGGCAGGGCCAAGAAAAACTGTTTTTT. This gives the protein CSVARQGQEKLFF.

The chain links TRBV5-1 to TRBJ2-5; the match to TRBD2 covers 10 bases. Germline V gene lookup returns CDR1 SGHRS and CDR2 YFSETQ. Trimming at V came to 5 bases and at J to 5 bases, leaving 15 bases not matched to a gene. This CDR3 is built from 17 residues. CDR3: CASSSHMSGGAVETQYF. As DNA, the CDR3 is TGCGCCAGCAGTTCCCACATGAGCGGGGGGGCTGTGGAGACCCAGTACTTC.

The rearrangement links TRBV7-6 to TRBJ1-3; a possible D gene is TRBD1 (6 bases). Per the germline V gene, CDR1 is SGHVS and CDR2 is FNYEAQ. The CDR3 sequence is 15 residues long. Trimming took 1 base from V and 8 from J, leaving 15 bases between them. The CDR3 region has the DNA TGTGCCAGCAGCTTAGAGTTAGGGGGAGATTACACCATATATTTT. Translation: CASSLELGGDYTIYF.

This chain links TRBV5-1 with TRBJ1-2, with 9 positions matching TRBD1. The CDR3 totals 14 residues. The ends lost 0 bases at V and 5 bases at J; junction bases unmatched: 2. CDR1 and CDR2 from the germline V gene are SGHRS and YFSETQ. Here the CDR3 DNA reads TGCGCCAGCAGCTTGGAGGGACAGGGATATGGCTACACCTTC. Amino acids: CASSLEGQGYGYTF.

The rearrangement uses TRBV6-1 and TRBJ1-1; D perhaps matches TRBD1 (6 bases). Germline V gives CDR1 MNHNS, CDR2 SASEGT. The V end lost 6 bases, the J end lost 4 bases, and 18 bases lay between the germline ends. This CDR3 has 15 amino acids. The CDR3 coding sequence is TGTGCCAGCAGCTCAAGGGGGGGGGTTGTCACTGAAGCTTTCTTT. Its translation is CASSSRGGVVTEAFF.

The chain combines TRBV5-1 with TRBJ1-4; possibly TRBD1 for D (5 bases). V shed 5 bases and J shed 6 bases, with 14 bases lying between them. The CDR3 loop spans 14 amino acids. Germline V gene lookup returns CDR1 SGHRS and CDR2 YFSETQ. As DNA, the CDR3 is TGCGCCAGCAGTCGGGAGGGGCGCGATGAAAAACTGTTTTTT. Protein product: CASSREGRDEKLFF.